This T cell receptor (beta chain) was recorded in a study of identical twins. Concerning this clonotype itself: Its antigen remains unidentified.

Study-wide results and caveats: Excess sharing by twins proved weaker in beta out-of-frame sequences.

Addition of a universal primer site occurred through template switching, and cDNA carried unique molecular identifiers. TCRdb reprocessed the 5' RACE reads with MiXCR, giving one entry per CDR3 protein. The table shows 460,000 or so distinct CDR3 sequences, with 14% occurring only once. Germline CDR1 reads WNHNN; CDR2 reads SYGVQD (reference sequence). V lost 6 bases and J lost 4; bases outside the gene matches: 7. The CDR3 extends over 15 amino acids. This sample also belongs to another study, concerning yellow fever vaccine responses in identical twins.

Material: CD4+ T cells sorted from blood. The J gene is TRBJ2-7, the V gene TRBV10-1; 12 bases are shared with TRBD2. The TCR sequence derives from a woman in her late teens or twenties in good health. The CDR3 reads CASSPTSGSWYEQYF. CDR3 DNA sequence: TGCGCCAGCAGCCCGACTAGCGGGAGTTGGTACGAGCAGTACTTC.